The sequence of this T cell receptor beta chain was determined in a study of shared clonotypes between healthy human individuals. Repertoires were generated with immunoSEQ multiplex PCR, while TCRdb's copy carries only in-frame clones and drops some. The table has about 2.1 million clones, roughly 93% seen once. This CDR3 contains 12 residues. V lost 10 bases to trimming and J lost 5 bases, with 11 bases between them. Germline V gene sequence: CDR1 MNHEY, CDR2 SMNVEV (reference sequence). Naive CD8 cells, CD45RO-negative and positively selected for CCR7, excluded terminally differentiated effector memory CD45RA+ cells.

The J gene is TRBJ2-2, the V gene TRBV27; maybe TRBD2 (5 bases). The TCR was taken from a man aged 18 to 30 in good health. Some clones in this sample may be carry-over from other donors' samples. Material: naive CD8+ T cells from PBMCs. CDR3 region: CATGLLTGELFF. In DNA, the CDR3 is TGTGCCACCGGACTTTTGACCGGGGAGCTGTTTTTT.